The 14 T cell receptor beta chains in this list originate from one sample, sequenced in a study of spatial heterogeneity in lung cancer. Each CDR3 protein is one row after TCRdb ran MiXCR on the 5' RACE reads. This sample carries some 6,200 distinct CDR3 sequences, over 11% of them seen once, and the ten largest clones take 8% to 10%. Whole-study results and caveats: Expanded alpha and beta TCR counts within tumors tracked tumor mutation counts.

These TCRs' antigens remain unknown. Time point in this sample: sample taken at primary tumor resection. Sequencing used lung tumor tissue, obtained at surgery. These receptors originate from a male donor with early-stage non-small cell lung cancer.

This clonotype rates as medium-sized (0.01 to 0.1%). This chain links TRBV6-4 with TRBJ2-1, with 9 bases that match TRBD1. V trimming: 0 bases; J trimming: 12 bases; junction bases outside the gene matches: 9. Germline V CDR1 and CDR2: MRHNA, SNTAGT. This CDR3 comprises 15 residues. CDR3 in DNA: TGTGCCAGCAGTGACTCCAGAGGGGGACAGGGTTCGCAGTTCTTC. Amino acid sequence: CASSDSRGGQGSQFF.

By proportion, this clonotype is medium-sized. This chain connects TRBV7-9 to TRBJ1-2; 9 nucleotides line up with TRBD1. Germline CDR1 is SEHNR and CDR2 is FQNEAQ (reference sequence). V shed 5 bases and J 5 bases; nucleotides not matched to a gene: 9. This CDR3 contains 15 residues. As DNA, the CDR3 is TGTGCCAGCAGCATATCGACAGGGGGGCCATATGGCTACACCTTC. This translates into CASSISTGGPYGYTF.

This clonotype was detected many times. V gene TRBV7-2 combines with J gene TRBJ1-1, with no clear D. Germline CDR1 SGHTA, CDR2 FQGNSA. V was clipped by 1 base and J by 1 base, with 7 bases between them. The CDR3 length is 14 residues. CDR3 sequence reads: CASSLVPGNTEAFF. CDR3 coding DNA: TGTGCCAGCAGCTTAGTTCCGGGGAACACTGAAGCTTTCTTT.

The CDR3 reads CASSGRWRNEKLFF. Here the CDR3 DNA reads TGTGCCAGCAGCGGGAGGTGGAGAAATGAAAAACTGTTTTTT. This chain uses TRBV5-6 with TRBJ1-4; D gene uncertain. The CDR3 extends over 14 amino acids. The germline gives CDR1 SGHDT, CDR2 YYEEEE. The V gene lost 4 bases and the J gene lost 5 bases, with 12 bases spanning the gap.

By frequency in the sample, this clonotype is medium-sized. Written as DNA, the CDR3 is TGTGCCAGCAGCTTCGTGACAGGGGAAGGAAAACTGTTTTTT. Its protein is CASSFVTGEGKLFF. The rearrangement uses TRBV7-9 and TRBJ1-4, with 8 bases matching TRBD1. Germline V lookup: CDR1 SEHNR, CDR2 FQNEAQ (reference sequence). The CDR3 runs 14 residues. J gave up 10 bases and V 3 bases, and 7 bases lay outside the gene matches.

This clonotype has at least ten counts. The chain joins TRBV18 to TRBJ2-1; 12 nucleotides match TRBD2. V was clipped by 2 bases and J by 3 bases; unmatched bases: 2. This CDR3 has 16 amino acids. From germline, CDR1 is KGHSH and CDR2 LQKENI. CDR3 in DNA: TGTGCCAGCTCACCAGTGACTAGCGGGAGCTACAATGAGCAGTTCTTC. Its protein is CASSPVTSGSYNEQFF.

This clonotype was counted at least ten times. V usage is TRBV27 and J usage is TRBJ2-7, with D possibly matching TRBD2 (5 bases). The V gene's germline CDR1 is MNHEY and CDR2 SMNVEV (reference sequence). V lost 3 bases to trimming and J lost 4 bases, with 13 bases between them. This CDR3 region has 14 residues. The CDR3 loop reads CASSFKSGMYEQYF. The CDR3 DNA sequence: TGTGCCAGCAGTTTTAAGTCCGGGATGTACGAGCAGTACTTC.

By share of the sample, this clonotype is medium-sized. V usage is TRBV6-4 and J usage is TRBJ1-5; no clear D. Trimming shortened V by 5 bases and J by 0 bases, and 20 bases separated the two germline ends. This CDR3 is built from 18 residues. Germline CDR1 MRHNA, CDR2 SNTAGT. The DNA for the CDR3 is TGTGCCAGCAGTACCTCTCTCCGGGGAGAACATAGCAATCAGCCCCAGCATTTT. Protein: CASSTSLRGEHSNQPQHF.

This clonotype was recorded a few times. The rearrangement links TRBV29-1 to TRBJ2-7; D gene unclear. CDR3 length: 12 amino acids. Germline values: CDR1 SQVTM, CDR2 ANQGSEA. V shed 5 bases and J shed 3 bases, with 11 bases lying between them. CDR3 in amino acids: CSVHGPGYEQYF. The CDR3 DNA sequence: TGCAGCGTTCATGGACCGGGCTACGAGCAGTACTTC.

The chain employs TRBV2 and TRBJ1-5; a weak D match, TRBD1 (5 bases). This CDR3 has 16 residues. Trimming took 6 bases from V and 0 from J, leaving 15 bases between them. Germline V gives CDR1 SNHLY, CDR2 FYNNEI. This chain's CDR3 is CASRSLGAYSNQPQHF. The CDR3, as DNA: TGTGCCAGCAGGTCGTTAGGGGCTTATAGCAATCAGCCCCAGCATTTT.

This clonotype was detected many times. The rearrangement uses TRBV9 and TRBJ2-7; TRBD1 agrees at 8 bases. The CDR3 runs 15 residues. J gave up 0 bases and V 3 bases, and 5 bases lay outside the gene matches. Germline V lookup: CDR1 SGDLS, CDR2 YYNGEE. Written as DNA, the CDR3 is TGTGCCAGCAGCGCCCGGACAGGGACCTCCTACGAGCAGTACTTC. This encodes CASSARTGTSYEQYF.

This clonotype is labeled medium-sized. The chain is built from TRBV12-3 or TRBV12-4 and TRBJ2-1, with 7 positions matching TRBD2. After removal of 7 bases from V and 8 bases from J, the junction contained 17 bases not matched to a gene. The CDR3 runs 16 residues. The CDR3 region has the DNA TGTGCCAGCACAGGCGGGAGAGGGCCTTCAGTAGATGAGCAGTTCTTC. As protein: CASTGGRGPSVDEQFF.

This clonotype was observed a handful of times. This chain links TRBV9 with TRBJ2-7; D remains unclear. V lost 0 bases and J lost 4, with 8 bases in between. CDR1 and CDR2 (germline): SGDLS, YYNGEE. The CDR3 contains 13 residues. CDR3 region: CASSVDLGYEQYF. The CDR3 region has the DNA TGTGCCAGCAGCGTAGATCTGGGGTACGAGCAGTACTTC.

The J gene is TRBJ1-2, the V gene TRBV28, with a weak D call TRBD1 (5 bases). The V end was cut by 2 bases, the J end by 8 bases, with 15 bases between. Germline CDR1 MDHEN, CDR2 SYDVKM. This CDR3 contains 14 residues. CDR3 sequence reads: CASSLPGGTRGYTF. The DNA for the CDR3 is TGTGCCAGCAGTTTACCCGGAGGGACGCGGGGCTACACCTTC.